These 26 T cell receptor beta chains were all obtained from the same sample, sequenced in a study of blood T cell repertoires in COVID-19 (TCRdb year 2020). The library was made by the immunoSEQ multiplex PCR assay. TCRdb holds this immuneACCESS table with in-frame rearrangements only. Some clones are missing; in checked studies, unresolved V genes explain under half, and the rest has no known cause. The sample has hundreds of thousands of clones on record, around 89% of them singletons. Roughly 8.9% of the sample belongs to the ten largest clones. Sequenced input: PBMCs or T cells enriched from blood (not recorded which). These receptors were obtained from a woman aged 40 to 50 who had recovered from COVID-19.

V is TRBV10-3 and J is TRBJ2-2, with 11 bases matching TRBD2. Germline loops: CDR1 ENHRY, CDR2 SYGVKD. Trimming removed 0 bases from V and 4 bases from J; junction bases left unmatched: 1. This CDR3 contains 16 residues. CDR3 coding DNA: TGTGCCATCAGTGAGTCGACTAGCGGGATCACCGGGGAGCTGTTTTTT. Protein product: CAISESTSGITGELFF.

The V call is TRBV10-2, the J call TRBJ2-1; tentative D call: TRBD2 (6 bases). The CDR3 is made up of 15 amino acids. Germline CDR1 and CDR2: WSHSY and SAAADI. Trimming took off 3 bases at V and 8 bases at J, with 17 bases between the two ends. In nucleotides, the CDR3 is TGCGCCAGCAGTGACTCCGGCACCGGGGACTATGAGCAGTTCTTC. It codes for CASSDSGTGDYEQFF.

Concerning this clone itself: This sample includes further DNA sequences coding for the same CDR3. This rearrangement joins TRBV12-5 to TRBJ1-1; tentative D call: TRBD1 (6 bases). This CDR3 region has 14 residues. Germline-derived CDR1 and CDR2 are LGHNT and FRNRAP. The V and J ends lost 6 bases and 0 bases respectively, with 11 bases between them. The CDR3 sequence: CASGLQGLNTEAFF. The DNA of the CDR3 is TGTGCTAGTGGCCTACAGGGCCTGAACACTGAAGCTTTCTTT.

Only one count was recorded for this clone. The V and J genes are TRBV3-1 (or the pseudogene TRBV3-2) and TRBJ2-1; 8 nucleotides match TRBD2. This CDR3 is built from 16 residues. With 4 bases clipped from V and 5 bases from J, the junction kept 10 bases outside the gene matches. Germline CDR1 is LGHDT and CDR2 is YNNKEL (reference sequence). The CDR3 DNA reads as TGTGCCAGCAGCCTTTCGGGGGGGCCGGGACACAATGAGCAGTTCTTC. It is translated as CASSLSGGPGHNEQFF.

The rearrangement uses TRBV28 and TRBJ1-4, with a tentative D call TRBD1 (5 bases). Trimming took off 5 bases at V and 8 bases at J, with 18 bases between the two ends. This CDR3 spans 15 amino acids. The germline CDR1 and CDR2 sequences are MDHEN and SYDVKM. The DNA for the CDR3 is TGTGCCAGCAGTCCCCCCGCGGGGAGGGGCGAAAAACTGTTTTTT. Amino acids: CASSPPAGRGEKLFF.

CDR3 residues: CASSQGTSLNTGELFF. The DNA for the CDR3 is TGTGCCAGCAGCCAAGGGACTAGCCTGAACACCGGGGAGCTGTTTTTT. V gene TRBV4-2 combines with J gene TRBJ2-2; 8 nucleotides align to TRBD2. Germline V CDR1 and CDR2: LGHNA, YNFKEQ. Germline trimming cut 1 base from V and 1 base from J; bases unmatched to any gene: 2. The CDR3 covers 16 residues.

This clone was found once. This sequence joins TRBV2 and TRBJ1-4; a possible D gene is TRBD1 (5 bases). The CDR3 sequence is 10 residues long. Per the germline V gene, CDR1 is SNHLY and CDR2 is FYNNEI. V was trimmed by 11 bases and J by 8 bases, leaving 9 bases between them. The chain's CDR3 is CASRGEKLFF. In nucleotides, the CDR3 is TGTGCCTCAAGGGGAGAAAAACTGTTTTTT.

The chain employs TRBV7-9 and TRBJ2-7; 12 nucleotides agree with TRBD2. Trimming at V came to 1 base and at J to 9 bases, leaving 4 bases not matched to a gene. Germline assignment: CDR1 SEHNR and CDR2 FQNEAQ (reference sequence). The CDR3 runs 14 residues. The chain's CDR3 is CASSLGGLAGMQYF. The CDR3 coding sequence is TGTGCCAGCAGCTTAGGAGGACTAGCGGGAATGCAGTACTTC.

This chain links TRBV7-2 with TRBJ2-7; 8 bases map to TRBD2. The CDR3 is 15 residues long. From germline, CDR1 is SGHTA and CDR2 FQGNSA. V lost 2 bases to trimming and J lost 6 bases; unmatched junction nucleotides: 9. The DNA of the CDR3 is TGTGCCAGCAGCTTAACGGGGGGACTAGACCCCGAGCAGTACTTC. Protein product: CASSLTGGLDPEQYF.

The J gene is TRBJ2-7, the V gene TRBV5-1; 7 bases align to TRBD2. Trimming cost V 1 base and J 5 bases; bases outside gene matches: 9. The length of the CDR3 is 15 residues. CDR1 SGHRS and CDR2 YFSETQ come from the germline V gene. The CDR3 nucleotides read TGCGCCAGCAGCTTGTATAGGCAGGGAGGGGACGAGCAGTACTTC. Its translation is CASSLYRQGGDEQYF.

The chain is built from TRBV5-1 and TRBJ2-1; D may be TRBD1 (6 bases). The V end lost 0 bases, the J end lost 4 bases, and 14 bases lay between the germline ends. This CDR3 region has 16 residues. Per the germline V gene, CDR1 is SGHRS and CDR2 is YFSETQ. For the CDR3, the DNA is TGCGCCAGCAGCTTGGCCGGCAGGGGTGGGTACAATGAGCAGTTCTTC. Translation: CASSLAGRGGYNEQFF.

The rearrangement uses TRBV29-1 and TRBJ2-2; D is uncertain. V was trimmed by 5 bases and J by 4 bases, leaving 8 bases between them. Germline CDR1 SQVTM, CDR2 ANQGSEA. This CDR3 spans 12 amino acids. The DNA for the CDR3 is TGCAGCGTTAGCCACTTCACCGGGGAGCTGTTTTTT. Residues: CSVSHFTGELFF.

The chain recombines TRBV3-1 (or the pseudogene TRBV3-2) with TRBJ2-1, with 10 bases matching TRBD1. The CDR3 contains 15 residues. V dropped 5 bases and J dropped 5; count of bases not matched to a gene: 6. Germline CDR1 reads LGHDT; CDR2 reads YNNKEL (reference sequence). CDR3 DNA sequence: TGTGCCAGCAGCTCCCGGGACAGGGGACACAATGAGCAGTTCTTC. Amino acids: CASSSRDRGHNEQFF.

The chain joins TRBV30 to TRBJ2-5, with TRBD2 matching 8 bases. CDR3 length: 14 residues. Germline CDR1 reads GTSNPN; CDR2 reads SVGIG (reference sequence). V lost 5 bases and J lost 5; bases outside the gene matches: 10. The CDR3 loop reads CAWAYLAGSETQYF. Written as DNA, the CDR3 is TGTGCCTGGGCCTATTTAGCGGGATCGGAGACCCAGTACTTC.

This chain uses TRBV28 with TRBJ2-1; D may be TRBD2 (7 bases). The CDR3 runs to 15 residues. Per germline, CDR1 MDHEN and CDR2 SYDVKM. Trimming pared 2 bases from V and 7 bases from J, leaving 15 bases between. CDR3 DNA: TGTGCCAGCAGTTTACCTCGGAGGGGGGGGAATGAGCAGTTCTTC. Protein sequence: CASSLPRRGGNEQFF.

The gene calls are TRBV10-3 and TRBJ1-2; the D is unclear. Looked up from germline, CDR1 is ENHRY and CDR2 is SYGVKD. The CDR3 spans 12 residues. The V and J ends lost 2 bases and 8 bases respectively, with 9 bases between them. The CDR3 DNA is TGTGCCATCAGTGAGATCGGGTCAGGCTACACCTTC. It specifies CAISEIGSGYTF.

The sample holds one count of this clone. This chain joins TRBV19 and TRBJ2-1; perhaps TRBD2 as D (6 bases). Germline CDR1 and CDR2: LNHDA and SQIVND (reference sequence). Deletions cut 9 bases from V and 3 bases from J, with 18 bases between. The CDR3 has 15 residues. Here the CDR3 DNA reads TGTGCCAGCCCGAATACTAGCAGGAGCTACAATGAGCAGTTCTTC. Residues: CASPNTSRSYNEQFF.

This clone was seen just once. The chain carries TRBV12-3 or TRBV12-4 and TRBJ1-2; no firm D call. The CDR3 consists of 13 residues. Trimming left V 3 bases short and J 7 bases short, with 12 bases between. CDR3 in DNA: TGTGCCAGCAGTTTCGTTTTGAGCTCTGGCTACACCTTC. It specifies CASSFVLSSGYTF.

CDR3 sequence: CASSSGGLAYEQYF. The DNA of the CDR3 is TGTGCCAGCAGCTCCGGAGGGCTAGCGTACGAGCAGTACTTC. This sequence joins TRBV7-8 and TRBJ2-7; D might be TRBD2 (6 bases). V was pared by 4 bases and J by 4 bases, with 14 bases between. Germline CDR1 SGHVS, CDR2 FQNEAQ. The CDR3 length is 14 residues.

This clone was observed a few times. The CDR3 reads CASLTETGSYEQYF. CDR3 nucleotide sequence: TGTGCCAGCCTCACCGAGACAGGGTCCTACGAGCAGTACTTC. This chain joins TRBV6-5 and TRBJ2-7, with TRBD1 matching over 7 bases. V lost 8 bases, J lost 1 base, and 8 bases stayed unmatched. Germline assignment: CDR1 MNHEY and CDR2 SVGAGI. This CDR3 is built from 14 residues.

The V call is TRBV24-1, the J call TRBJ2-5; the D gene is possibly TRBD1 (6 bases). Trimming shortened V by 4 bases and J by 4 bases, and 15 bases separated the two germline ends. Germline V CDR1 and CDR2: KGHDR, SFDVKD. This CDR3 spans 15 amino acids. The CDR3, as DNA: TGTGCCACCAGTGACCCGGACAGAAATCTAGAGACCCAGTACTTC. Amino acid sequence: CATSDPDRNLETQYF.

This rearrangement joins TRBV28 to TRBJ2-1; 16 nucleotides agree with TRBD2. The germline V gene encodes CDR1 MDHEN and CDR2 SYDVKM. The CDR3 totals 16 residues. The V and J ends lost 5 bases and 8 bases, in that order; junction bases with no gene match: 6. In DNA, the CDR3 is TGTGCCAGCAGTCCCGGGACTAGCGGGGGGGCATATGAGCAGTTCTTC. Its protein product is CASSPGTSGGAYEQFF.

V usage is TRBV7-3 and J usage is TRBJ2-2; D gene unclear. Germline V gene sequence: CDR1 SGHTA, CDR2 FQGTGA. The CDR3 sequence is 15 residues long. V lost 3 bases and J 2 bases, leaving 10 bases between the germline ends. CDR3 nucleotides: TGTGCCAGCAGCTTTACGGGTTTTAACACCGGGGAGCTGTTTTTT. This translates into CASSFTGFNTGELFF.

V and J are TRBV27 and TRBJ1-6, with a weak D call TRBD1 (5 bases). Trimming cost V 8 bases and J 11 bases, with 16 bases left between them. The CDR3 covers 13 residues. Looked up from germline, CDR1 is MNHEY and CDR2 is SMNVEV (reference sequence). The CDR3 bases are TGTGCCAGCGGGGCGGGGTCGAGTCCACCCCTCCACTTT. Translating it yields CASGAGSSPPLHF.

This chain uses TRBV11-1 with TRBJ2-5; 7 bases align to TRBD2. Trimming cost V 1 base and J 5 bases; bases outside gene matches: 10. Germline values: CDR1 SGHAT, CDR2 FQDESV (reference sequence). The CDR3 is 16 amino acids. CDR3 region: CASSLDGTPGGETQYF. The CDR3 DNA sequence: TGTGCCAGCAGCTTAGACGGGACTCCCGGGGGGGAGACCCAGTACTTC.

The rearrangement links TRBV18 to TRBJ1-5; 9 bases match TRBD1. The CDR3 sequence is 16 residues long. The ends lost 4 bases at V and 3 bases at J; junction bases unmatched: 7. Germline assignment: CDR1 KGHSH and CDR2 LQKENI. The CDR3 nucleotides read TGTGCCAGCTCACAGGGACAGGGCGGGGTCAATCAGCCCCAGCATTTT. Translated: CASSQGQGGVNQPQHF.